The T cell receptor beta chain described here comes from a study of regulatory T cells in long-lasting Graves disease. This clonotype was counted ten times or more. Its cognate antigen is unknown. Looked up from germline, CDR1 is SGHAT and CDR2 is FQNNGV. This CDR3 comprises 14 residues. Deletions cut 4 bases from V and 8 bases from J, with 14 bases between. The time point denotes: newly diagnosed GD, antithyroid drugs for less than 3 months. Construction of the TCR library relied on RNA isolated from PBMCs. In this cohort, patients came from an endocrinology department located in Xi'an, China. With iRepertoire HTBI primers and Arm-PCR of CDR3 regions, TCR beta libraries were built. Via MiXCR, TCRdb re-called the multiplex PCR reads, giving one row per CDR3 protein. The top ten hold more than 8.5% of the sample, which has roughly 500,000 distinct CDR3 sequences, approximately 15% seen once. Overall study results and limits: There were preferences for TRBV28, TRBJ1-2 and TRBJ2-5 in persistent disease.

The same data also contributed to another study, on T cells in Graves' hyperthyroidism and ophthalmopathy. From that report: First-round RT-PCR targeting the TCR CDR3 was performed with the HTBI primer set.

The clonotype comes from a man aged 25-45 years with Graves disease. The material was peripheral blood mononuclear cells (PBMCs), obtained at new diagnosis, from a patient treated with antithyroid drugs. This sequence joins TRBV11-2 and TRBJ2-2; a weak D match, TRBD2 (6 bases). The chain's CDR3 is CASSSLAGGGELFF. DNA for the CDR3: TGTGCCAGCAGCTCCCTGGCCGGGGGAGGGGAGCTGTTTTTT.